Below, 25 T cell receptor beta chains from the same sample are listed, as sequenced in a study of control samples from healthy donors and cancer patients (dated by TCRdb to about 2020). Libraries came from the immunoSEQ multiplex PCR assay. Entries here come from immuneACCESS through TCRdb and include only in-frame sequences with V and J called. Some clones fail to appear in such tables; in the studies checked, an unresolved V gene covers under half of the shortfall, and the cause of the remainder is unknown. The sample table shows approximately 94,000 clones, and less than 90% are seen once. 18% of the sample is held by the ten biggest clonotypes. The sample taken for sequencing was blood. The receptors stem from a woman aged 50 to 60 in good health.

The chain carries TRBV7-9 and TRBJ2-7, with 9 bases aligning to TRBD1. There are 14 residues in the CDR3. From germline, CDR1 is SEHNR and CDR2 FQNEAQ (reference sequence). Unmatched junction bases numbered 3, after V lost 4 bases and J lost 2 bases. Here the CDR3 reads CASSSGTGTYEQYF. CDR3 nucleotide sequence: TGTGCCAGCAGCTCCGGGACAGGGACCTACGAGCAGTACTTC.

This chain links TRBV21-1 with TRBJ1-5; whether TRBD1, the table's D call, matches the DNA was not checked. TRBV21-1 counts as a pseudogene. The CDR3 runs 16 residues. The CDR3 region has the DNA TGTGCCAAAAAGGGGGCAGGCGAGGCCAGCAATCAGCCCCAGCATTTT. It is translated as CAKKGAGEASNQPQHF.

J is TRBJ1-2 and V is TRBV15; D may be TRBD1 (5 bases). Germline assignment: CDR1 LNHNV and CDR2 YYDKDF (reference sequence). There are 15 residues in the CDR3. V was pared by 0 bases and J by 5 bases, with 13 bases between. The CDR3 coding sequence is TGTGCCACCAGCAGAGATCGACAGCGTGGGTATGGCTACACCTTC. Translating gives CATSRDRQRGYGYTF.

The chain is built from TRBV6-5 and TRBJ2-5; D is uncertain. V dropped 4 bases and J dropped 6 bases, with 15 bases sitting between them. This CDR3 region has 14 residues. Germline values: CDR1 MNHEY, CDR2 SVGAGI. The CDR3 protein is CASSSPGVAKTQYF. The CDR3 DNA follows: TGTGCCAGCAGTTCCCCCGGAGTCGCCAAGACCCAGTACTTC.

The chain recombines TRBV7-2 with TRBJ2-1; 15 positions agree with TRBD2. CDR3 length equals 18 residues. Trimming removed 4 bases from V and 4 bases from J; junction bases left unmatched: 8. CDR1 is SGHTA and CDR2 is FQGNSA in the germline V gene. The CDR3 DNA follows: TGTGCCAGCAGCTCCTTGGGACTAGCGGGGGGCGCTTACAATGAGCAGTTCTTC. The encoded protein is CASSSLGLAGGAYNEQFF. Variable domain in full (rest from reference TRBV7-2 and TRBJ2-1): GAGVSQSPSNKVTEKGKDVELRCDPISGHTALYWYRQSLGQGLEFLIYFQGNSAPDKSGLPSDRFSAERTGGSVSTLTIQRTQQEDSAVYLCASSSLGLAGGAYNEQFFGPGTRLTVL.

The rearrangement uses TRBV24-1 and TRBJ1-5; D remains ambiguous. The CDR3 runs to 12 residues. Germline V gene data show CDR1 as KGHDR and CDR2 as SFDVKD. Between the trimmed V and J ends, which lost 3 bases and 6 bases, there was a span of 5 bases. CDR3 coding DNA: TGTGCCACCAGTGATAGGGCTCAGCCCCAGCATTTT. Encoded protein: CATSDRAQPQHF.

This clone came up a few times. The gene calls are TRBV5-6 and TRBJ1-5; weak D call: TRBD1 (5 bases). The CDR3 runs 16 residues. CDR1 and CDR2 from the germline V gene are SGHDT and YYEEEE. V was clipped by 1 base and J by 4 bases, with 15 bases between them. DNA of the CDR3: TGTGCCAGCAGCTTGCGGTGGACTGGGGGAAATCAGCCCCAGCATTTT. It is translated as CASSLRWTGGNQPQHF.

The chain combines TRBV13 with TRBJ2-5, with D tentatively TRBD2 (6 bases). Germline CDR1 reads PRHDT; CDR2 reads FYEKMQ (reference sequence). V shed 3 bases and J shed 0 bases, with 8 bases lying between them. The CDR3 consists of 14 residues. The CDR3 DNA reads as TGTGCCAGCAGCTTCTCTAGCGACCAAGAGACCCAGTACTTC. It is translated as CASSFSSDQETQYF.

The chain is built from TRBV9 and TRBJ1-2, with 9 bases identical to TRBD1. V was pared by 0 bases and J by 3 bases, with 6 bases of the junction left unmatched. Germline CDR1 SGDLS, CDR2 YYNGEE. The CDR3 has 16 residues. The CDR3 sequence is CASSVDIRTGDYGYTF. The DNA for the CDR3 is TGTGCCAGCAGCGTAGATATAAGGACAGGGGACTATGGCTACACCTTC.

The chain recombines TRBV24-1 with TRBJ1-3; D gene ambiguous. The ends were cut back, 6 bases at V and 4 bases at J, with 9 bases in the middle. CDR3 length: 13 amino acids. Per germline, CDR1 KGHDR and CDR2 SFDVKD. The CDR3 loop is CATSSRLGNTIYF. DNA of the CDR3: TGTGCCACCAGTAGTAGGTTGGGAAACACCATATATTTT.

J is TRBJ2-5 and V is TRBV5-6; D may match TRBD1 or TRBD2 (5 bases each). In germline, CDR1 is SGHDT, CDR2 YYEEEE. CDR3 length equals 13 residues. V lost 4 bases and J 5 bases, leaving 12 bases between the germline ends. CDR3 bases: TGTGCCAGCAGCCTGGGGGTCGGGGAGACCCAGTACTTC. It is translated as CASSLGVGETQYF. The full variable domain, completed using reference TRBV5-6 and TRBJ2-5, is DAGVTQSPTHLIKTRGQQVTLRCSPKSGHDTVSWYQQALGQGPQFIFQYYEEEERQRGNFPDRFSGHQFPNYSSELNVNALLLGDSALYLCASSLGVGETQYFGPGTRLLVL.

The V gene is TRBV9, the J gene TRBJ2-6; D is tentatively TRBD1 or TRBD2 (5 bases each). CDR3 length: 11 residues. CDR1 and CDR2 (germline): SGDLS, YYNGEE. Trimming took off 9 bases at V and 10 bases at J, with 11 bases between the two ends. CDR3 sequence reads: CANEGLNVLTF. As DNA, the CDR3 is TGTGCCAACGAGGGGCTGAACGTCCTGACTTTC. Based on the CDR3 plus reference TRBV9 and TRBJ2-6, the full variable domain is DSGVTQTPKHLITATGQRVTLRCSPRSGDLSVYWYQQSLDQGLQFLIQYYNGEERAKGNILERFSAQQFPDLHSELNLSSLELGDSALYFCANEGLNVLTFGAGSRLTVL.

The chain employs TRBV7-9 and TRBJ2-3; tentative D call: TRBD2 (6 bases). The V and J ends lost 2 bases and 4 bases respectively, with 10 bases between them. This CDR3 is 14 amino acids long. The germline CDR1 and CDR2 sequences are SEHNR and FQNEAQ (reference sequence). The CDR3 protein is CASSLISGADTQYF. DNA for the CDR3: TGTGCCAGCAGCTTAATTTCGGGGGCAGATACGCAGTATTTT.

This clone has a single count. This sequence joins TRBV11-2 and TRBJ2-1, with TRBD2 matching 9 bases. The germline CDR1 and CDR2 sequences are SGHAT and FQNNGV. CDR3 length: 16 amino acids. With V trimmed by 3 bases and J by 4 bases, 7 bases remained unmatched. CDR3 residues: CASSLGSSGDYNEQFF. CDR3 coding DNA: TGTGCCAGCAGCTTGGGTTCTAGCGGGGATTACAATGAGCAGTTCTTC.

This clone was counted once. The V gene is TRBV4-3, the J gene TRBJ2-5, with TRBD2 as a possible D gene (5 bases). CDR1 and CDR2 from the germline V gene are LGHNA and YSLEER. V shed 1 base and J shed 4 bases, with 13 bases lying between them. The CDR3 consists of 15 residues. The CDR3 protein is CASSQAGGQVETQYF. The DNA of the CDR3 is TGCGCCAGCAGCCAAGCCGGCGGGCAGGTAGAGACCCAGTACTTC.

V is TRBV5-8 and J is TRBJ1-3, with D possibly being TRBD1 (5 bases). Germline V CDR1 and CDR2: SGHTS, YDEGEE. CDR3 size: 13 residues. Trimming took off 1 base at V and 4 bases at J, with 6 bases between the two ends. The CDR3 DNA reads TGTGCCAGCAGCTTGAACAGGGGAAACACCATATATTTT. This translates into CASSLNRGNTIYF.

The rearrangement uses TRBV7-6 and TRBJ2-1, with D tentatively TRBD2 (5 bases). Looked up from germline, CDR1 is SGHVS and CDR2 is FNYEAQ. The CDR3 is made up of 16 amino acids. Trimming left V 2 bases short and J 3 bases short, with 14 bases between. The CDR3 DNA follows: TGTGCCAGCAGCTTATTCCCAAGCGGAGTCTACAATGAGCAGTTCTTC. It yields the protein CASSLFPSGVYNEQFF. The full variable domain, completed using reference TRBV7-6 and TRBJ2-1, is GAGVSQSPRYKVTKRGQDVALRCDPISGHVSLYWYRQALGQGPEFLTYFNYEAQQDKSGLPNDRFSAERPEGSISTLTIQRTEQRDSAMYRCASSLFPSGVYNEQFFGPGTRLTVL.

V gene TRBV5-4 combines with J gene TRBJ2-2; 8 bases align to TRBD2. Per germline, CDR1 SGHNT and CDR2 YYREEE (reference sequence). This CDR3 is built from 14 residues. V lost 4 bases to trimming and J lost 7 bases; unmatched junction nucleotides: 6. In DNA form, the CDR3 reads TGTGCCAGCAGCACGGGGGGGCCCGGCGGGGAGCTGTTTTTT. This encodes CASSTGGPGGELFF. The whole variable domain, remainder taken from reference TRBV5-4 and TRBJ2-2, is ETGVTQSPTHLIKTRGQQVTLRCSSQSGHNTVSWYQQALGQGPQFIFQYYREEENGRGNFPPRFSGLQFPNYSSELNVNALELDDSALYLCASSTGGPGGELFFGEGSRLTVL.

Points on this clone: At the DNA level, this CDR3 is encoded by other sequences in the same sample as well. This chain links TRBV12-3 or TRBV12-4 with TRBJ2-5; D possibly matches TRBD1 or TRBD2 (5 bases each). V gave up 1 base and J gave up 2 bases, with 5 bases separating them. The CDR3 totals 13 residues. The CDR3 DNA reads as TGTGCCAGCAGTTTAGGGGGGCAAGAGACCCAGTACTTC. Protein sequence: CASSLGGQETQYF.

V usage is TRBV12-3 or TRBV12-4 and J usage is TRBJ1-4; D uncertain. Trimming pared 3 bases from V and 8 bases from J, leaving 10 bases between. The CDR3 loop spans 13 amino acids. Here the CDR3 DNA reads TGTGCCAGCAGTTTTCGAGTGTGGGAAAAACTGTTTTTT. Translated: CASSFRVWEKLFF.

The rearrangement uses TRBV2 and TRBJ1-2, with D possibly being TRBD1 (6 bases). V lost 3 bases and J lost 5, with 10 bases in between. Per the germline V gene, CDR1 is SNHLY and CDR2 is FYNNEI. The CDR3 extends over 13 amino acids. CDR3: CASSEMRGYGYTF. The DNA of the CDR3 is TGTGCCAGCAGTGAGATGAGGGGGTATGGCTACACCTTC.

The table lists this clone with a few counts. The chain links TRBV30 to TRBJ1-2; possibly TRBD1 for D (5 bases). The V end lost 3 bases, the J end lost 7 bases, and 18 bases lay between the germline ends. Germline V gene lookup returns CDR1 GTSNPN and CDR2 SVGIG (reference sequence). The CDR3 contains 14 residues. This CDR3 reads CAWRGEGGRPGYTF. The CDR3 DNA reads as TGTGCCTGGAGGGGGGAAGGAGGTCGGCCTGGCTACACCTTC.

The chain links TRBV18 to TRBJ2-1; 8 bases are shared with TRBD1. J gave up 1 base and V 3 bases, and 2 bases lay outside the gene matches. The CDR3 covers 15 residues. Germline V lookup: CDR1 KGHSH, CDR2 LQKENI. The CDR3 here is CASSPRTGSYNEQFF. DNA for the CDR3: TGTGCCAGCTCACCTAGGACAGGGTCCTACAATGAGCAGTTCTTC.

The chain is built from TRBV5-5 and TRBJ2-5, with D possibly matching TRBD1 (6 bases). Trimming took 6 bases from V and 5 from J, leaving 17 bases between them. Germline values: CDR1 SGHKS, CDR2 YYEKEE (reference sequence). The CDR3 runs 14 residues. In DNA form, the CDR3 reads TGTGCCAGCACCCCGTCAGGGGTAGGCGAGACCCAGTACTTC. Its translation: CASTPSGVGETQYF.

V gene TRBV7-9 combines with J gene TRBJ1-1; possible D gene TRBD1, 6 bases. CDR1 and CDR2 (germline): SEHNR, FQNEAQ (reference sequence). V lost 5 bases and J lost 1, with 11 bases in between. CDR3 length: 14 residues. The CDR3 loop reads CASSLQTGNTEAFF. The CDR3 DNA reads TGTGCCAGCAGCCTGCAGACAGGGAACACTGAAGCTTTCTTT.